One and the same sample provided the 29 T cell receptor beta chains below, sequenced in a study of CD8+ T cells in alopecia areata. Sequencing used cDNA as its template, made by extracting RNA and reverse transcribing it. Method: immunoSEQ multiplex PCR; TCRdb's copy keeps in-frame clones and lacks some. Of roughly 170,000 clones listed, 50% to 60% are singletons. The sequencing here drew on CD4+ T cells sorted from blood, taken at week 0. These receptors were obtained from a human donor with alopecia areata.

The chain combines TRBV15 with TRBJ2-5; D is ambiguous. The V gene lost 7 bases and the J gene lost 3 bases, with 12 bases spanning the gap. The CDR3 covers 13 residues. Germline CDR1 reads LNHNV; CDR2 reads YYDKDF (reference sequence). DNA for the CDR3: TGTGCCACCACCCCCGACACCGAAGAGACCCAGTACTTC. This translates into CATTPDTEETQYF. Looking up the rest from reference TRBV15 and TRBJ2-5 gives the full variable domain: DAMVIQNPRYQVTQFGKPVTLSCSQTLNHNVMYWYQQKSSQAPKLLFHYYDKDFNNEADTPDNFQSRRPNTSFCFLDIRSPGLGDTAMYLCATTPDTEETQYFGPGTRLLVL.

This clone was recorded a few times. V is TRBV29-1 and J is TRBJ2-2, with TRBD1 matching 8 bases. Germline CDR1 and CDR2: SQVTM and ANQGSEA. J was trimmed by 1 base and V by 7 bases; bases with no gene match: 2. The CDR3 runs to 13 residues. This CDR3 reads CSADRGNTGELFF. Here the CDR3 DNA reads TGCAGCGCCGACAGGGGGAACACCGGGGAGCTGTTTTTT.

The chain has TRBV29-1 and TRBJ1-1; TRBD1 agrees at 8 bases. Per the germline V gene, CDR1 is SQVTM and CDR2 is ANQGSEA. The ends lost 4 bases at V and 5 bases at J; junction bases unmatched: 6. The CDR3 length is 13 residues. CDR3 sequence reads: CSVVQGADTEAFF. The CDR3 DNA sequence: TGCAGCGTTGTTCAGGGGGCAGATACTGAAGCTTTCTTT.

V is TRBV5-1 and J is TRBJ2-6; TRBD1 matches at 11 bases. The CDR3 is 16 residues long. The V gene's germline CDR1 is SGHRS and CDR2 YFSETQ. Trimming at V came to 3 bases and at J to 4 bases, leaving 3 bases not matched to a gene. The CDR3 nucleotides read TGCGCCAGCAGCTGGACAGGGGGCTCCGGGGCCAACGTCCTGACTTTC. As protein: CASSWTGGSGANVLTF.

This clone was recorded once. The rearrangement joins TRBV29-1 to TRBJ2-7; 10 bases line up with TRBD2. The CDR3 runs 14 residues. Germline V gives CDR1 SQVTM, CDR2 ANQGSEA. V lost 6 bases to trimming and J lost 1 base; unmatched junction nucleotides: 6. The CDR3 reads CSVGHSGGSYEQYF. The CDR3 DNA sequence: TGCAGCGTAGGGCATAGCGGGGGGTCCTACGAGCAGTACTTC.

The chain couples TRBV5-1 to TRBJ2-5; a possible D gene is TRBD2 (5 bases). The ends were cut back, 0 bases at V and 3 bases at J, with 9 bases in the middle. Germline V gene sequence: CDR1 SGHRS, CDR2 YFSETQ. The CDR3 runs 14 residues. CDR3 protein: CASSLVSAEETQYF. CDR3 bases: TGCGCCAGCAGCTTGGTTAGCGCCGAAGAGACCCAGTACTTC.

The rearrangement uses TRBV29-1 and TRBJ2-4, with D perhaps matching TRBD1 (5 bases). V was cut by 6 bases and J by 0 bases, with 12 bases left in between. The germline gives CDR1 SQVTM, CDR2 ANQGSEA. The CDR3 has 14 amino acids. This CDR3 is CSVKQVLAKNIQYF. The CDR3 nucleotides are TGCAGCGTAAAACAGGTGCTAGCCAAAAACATTCAGTACTTC.

The rearrangement links TRBV5-4 to TRBJ1-1; tentative D call: TRBD1 (5 bases). Germline lookup yields CDR1 SGHNT and CDR2 YYREEE (reference sequence). V lost 4 bases, J lost 4 bases, and 8 bases lay in between. This CDR3 contains 12 residues. DNA of the CDR3: TGTGCCAGCAGCCCAGGGCGCACTGAAGCTTTCTTT. Residues: CASSPGRTEAFF.

This clone was counted a few times. The chain combines TRBV5-1 with TRBJ1-2; 8 bases line up with TRBD1. In germline, CDR1 is SGHRS, CDR2 YFSETQ. CDR3 length: 14 amino acids. V dropped 3 bases and J dropped 7; count of bases not matched to a gene: 8. The CDR3 sequence is CASSSGTGEGGYTF. The CDR3 DNA reads as TGCGCCAGCAGCTCGGGGACAGGTGAGGGTGGCTACACCTTC. Supplemented by reference TRBV5-1 and TRBJ1-2, the full variable domain reads KAGVTQTPRYLIKTRGQQVTLSCSPISGHRSVSWYQQTPGQGLQFLFEYFSETQRNKGNFPGRFSGRQFSNSRSEMNVSTLELGDSALYLCASSSGTGEGGYTFGSGTRLTVV.

The chain carries TRBV12-5 and TRBJ1-5, with 8 bases matching TRBD1. Germline-derived CDR1 and CDR2 are LGHNT and FRNRAP. J was trimmed by 7 bases and V by 8 bases; bases with no gene match: 7. CDR3 length: 13 amino acids. In DNA, the CDR3 is TGTGCTAGTTCTTTGACAGGGGACCAGCCCCAGCATTTT. Translation: CASSLTGDQPQHF. The whole variable domain, remainder taken from reference TRBV12-5 and TRBJ1-5, is DARVTQTPRHKVTEMGQEVTMRCQPILGHNTVFWYRQTMMQGLELLAYFRNRAPLDDSGMPKDRFSAEMPDATLATLKIQPSEPRDSAVYFCASSLTGDQPQHFGDGTRLSIL.

The chain's CDR3 is CSVSGQGTEAFF. CDR3 DNA: TGCAGCGTGAGCGGACAGGGCACTGAAGCTTTCTTT. V and J are TRBV29-1 and TRBJ1-1, with 8 positions matching TRBD1. V shed 6 bases, J shed 4 bases, and the junction held 4 bases outside the gene matches. This CDR3 has 12 residues. Germline V gives CDR1 SQVTM, CDR2 ANQGSEA.

This chain uses TRBV7-2 with TRBJ1-3; D is unclear. The CDR3 is 12 amino acids. The germline V gene encodes CDR1 SGHTA and CDR2 FQGNSA. V was pared by 0 bases and J by 4 bases, with 1 base between. In nucleotides, the CDR3 is TGTGCCAGCAGCTTAGCAGGAAACACCATATATTTT. Translation gives CASSLAGNTIYF.

The V and J genes are TRBV5-1 and TRBJ2-5; 8 nucleotides agree with TRBD1. With V trimmed by 1 base and J by 5 bases, 7 bases remained unmatched. The CDR3 spans 15 residues. CDR1 and CDR2 from the germline V gene are SGHRS and YFSETQ. The CDR3 is CASSLRAGGVETQYF. CDR3 in DNA: TGCGCCAGCAGCTTGAGGGCAGGGGGCGTCGAGACCCAGTACTTC. Full variable domain (rest looked up from reference TRBV5-1 and TRBJ2-5): KAGVTQTPRYLIKTRGQQVTLSCSPISGHRSVSWYQQTPGQGLQFLFEYFSETQRNKGNFPGRFSGRQFSNSRSEMNVSTLELGDSALYLCASSLRAGGVETQYFGPGTRLLVL.

The CDR3 DNA sequence: TGTGCCAGTAGTATTCGGGACAGGGGCGGCGGCTACACCTTC. This codes for CASSIRDRGGGYTF. This rearrangement joins TRBV19 to TRBJ1-2, with 10 bases that match TRBD1. V trimming: 3 bases; J trimming: 8 bases; junction bases outside the gene matches: 6. CDR3 length: 14 amino acids. The germline CDR1 and CDR2 sequences are LNHDA and SQIVND (reference sequence). Combining the CDR3 with reference TRBV19 and TRBJ1-2 gives the whole variable domain DGGITQSPKYLFRKEGQNVTLSCEQNLNHDAMYWYRQDPGQGLRLIYYSQIVNDFQKGDIAEGYSVSREKKESFPLTVTSAQKNPTAFYLCASSIRDRGGGYTFGSGTRLTVV.

The CDR3, as DNA: TGTGCCAGCAGCTCCATCGGGCCTAACCGGGGTGAGCAGTTCTTC. Amino acid sequence: CASSSIGPNRGEQFF. J is TRBJ2-1 and V is TRBV7-6, with a tentative D call TRBD2 (5 bases). V shed 4 bases and J shed 9 bases, with 19 bases lying between them. The CDR3 contains 15 residues. Per germline, CDR1 SGHVS and CDR2 FNYEAQ. Drawing the rest from reference TRBV7-6 and TRBJ2-1, the complete variable domain is GAGVSQSPRYKVTKRGQDVALRCDPISGHVSLYWYRQALGQGPEFLTYFNYEAQQDKSGLPNDRFSAERPEGSISTLTIQRTEQRDSAMYRCASSSIGPNRGEQFFGPGTRLTVL.

In its sample, this clone was seen a few times. The chain joins TRBV28 to TRBJ2-3; a possible D gene is TRBD1 (6 bases). The V end lost 7 bases, the J end lost 6 bases, and 11 bases lay between the germline ends. Germline-derived CDR1 and CDR2 are MDHEN and SYDVKM. The CDR3 consists of 12 residues. The CDR3 loop reads CASIAQGDTQYF. The CDR3 DNA reads as TGTGCCAGCATCGCCCAGGGGGATACGCAGTATTTT. Filled out from reference TRBV28 and TRBJ2-3, the complete variable domain reads DVKVTQSSRYLVKRTGEKVFLECVQDMDHENMFWYRQDPGLGLRLIYFSYDVKMKEKGDIPEGYSVSREKKERFSLILESASTNQTSMYLCASIAQGDTQYFGPGTRLTVL.

The rearrangement uses TRBV18 and TRBJ1-1, with D perhaps matching TRBD1 (6 bases). Deletions cut 6 bases from V and 7 bases from J, with 18 bases between. Germline V gene sequence: CDR1 KGHSH, CDR2 LQKENI. The CDR3 covers 14 residues. The CDR3 spells CASSSGPDRNEAFF. In DNA form, the CDR3 reads TGTGCCAGCTCCTCCGGACCGGACAGAAATGAAGCTTTCTTT.

The CDR3 region has the DNA TGTGCCAGCAGCTTATCCCCTTCGGGGGCTAACTATGGCTACACCTTC. This translates into CASSLSPSGANYGYTF. The chain is built from TRBV7-2 and TRBJ1-2; maybe TRBD1 (5 bases). V shed 2 bases and J shed 0 bases, with 13 bases lying between them. CDR1 SGHTA and CDR2 FQGNSA come from the germline V gene. The CDR3 is 16 residues long. Complete variable domain (other parts from reference TRBV7-2 and TRBJ1-2): GAGVSQSPSNKVTEKGKDVELRCDPISGHTALYWYRQSLGQGLEFLIYFQGNSAPDKSGLPSDRFSAERTGGSVSTLTIQRTQQEDSAVYLCASSLSPSGANYGYTFGSGTRLTVV.

This chain links TRBV4-2 with TRBJ2-5; either TRBD1 or TRBD2 may fit D (5 bases each). Trimming removed 2 bases from V and 3 bases from J, with 10 bases in between. This CDR3 comprises 14 residues. Germline V CDR1 and CDR2: LGHNA, YNFKEQ. CDR3 protein: CASSQPRGEETQYF. CDR3 sequence (DNA): TGTGCCAGCAGCCAACCTAGAGGGGAAGAGACCCAGTACTTC.

The chain uses TRBV5-6 and TRBJ2-7; 9 nucleotides match TRBD1. The V gene end was trimmed by 4 bases and the J gene end by 4 bases; junction bases not matched to a gene: 9. CDR3 length equals 15 residues. Germline lookup yields CDR1 SGHDT and CDR2 YYEEEE. The CDR3 region is CASSIRDREAYEQYF. The CDR3 DNA follows: TGTGCCAGCAGCATCCGGGACAGGGAGGCGTACGAGCAGTACTTC.

The table lists this clone with many counts. Other DNA sequences within the sample encode an identical CDR3. V gene TRBV4-2 combines with J gene TRBJ1-1, with a possible D match to TRBD1 (5 bases). The germline V gene has CDR1 LGHNA and CDR2 YNFKEQ. This CDR3 spans 15 amino acids. Trimming removed 0 bases at V and 1 base at J, with 9 bases between. CDR3: CASSQDPTGNTEAFF. The CDR3 DNA reads as TGTGCCAGCAGCCAAGACCCAACAGGGAACACTGAAGCTTTCTTT.

This clone appeared a few times. V and J are TRBV25-1 and TRBJ1-1, with D unresolved. The CDR3 covers 14 residues. V was pared by 4 bases and J by 3 bases, with 12 bases between. Germline loops: CDR1 MGHDK, CDR2 SYGVNS. The CDR3 protein is CASSGYREDTEAFF. The CDR3 region has the DNA TGTGCCAGCAGTGGTTACCGGGAGGACACTGAAGCTTTCTTT.

J is TRBJ2-5 and V is TRBV7-8; D may be TRBD1 (6 bases). The V end was cut by 6 bases, the J end by 2 bases, with 13 bases between. The length of the CDR3 is 14 residues. Germline CDR1 and CDR2: SGHVS and FQNEAQ. The CDR3 coding sequence is TGTGCCAGCAGGTCCTTAGGGGGTCAAGAGACCCAGTACTTC. It encodes CASRSLGGQETQYF.

The chain has TRBV4-1 and TRBJ1-1, with 11 positions matching TRBD1. Germline V gives CDR1 MGHRA, CDR2 YSYEKL. Trimming removed 4 bases from V and 12 bases from J; junction bases left unmatched: 10. The CDR3 spans 14 residues. The CDR3 here is CASSPPGQGAQTFF. The CDR3, as DNA: TGCGCCAGCAGCCCACCTGGACAGGGGGCGCAAACTTTCTTT.

The chain employs TRBV7-9 and TRBJ1-1; no definite D call. V was cut by 1 base and J by 6 bases, with 9 bases left in between. The germline V gene encodes CDR1 SEHNR and CDR2 FQNEAQ (reference sequence). The CDR3 is 13 amino acids. The chain's CDR3 is CASSLGSVAEAFF. Here the CDR3 DNA reads TGTGCCAGCAGCTTAGGCTCAGTGGCTGAAGCTTTCTTT.

The chain recombines TRBV4-1 with TRBJ2-7; D uncertain. With 0 bases removed from V and 4 bases from J, the gap between germline ends came to 4 bases. This CDR3 comprises 12 residues. Germline V gives CDR1 MGHRA, CDR2 YSYEKL. This CDR3 is CASSQDRYEQYF. The CDR3 bases are TGCGCCAGCAGCCAAGATCGGTACGAGCAGTACTTC.

V is TRBV6-5 and J is TRBJ2-5, with D possibly TRBD1 on 5 matching bases. The assigned J gene may be wrong: the sequence end matches TRBJ2-7 better. Germline CDR1 MNHEY, CDR2 SVGAGI. The CDR3 is made up of 11 amino acids. Written as DNA, the CDR3 is TGTGCCAGCAGTAGACAGTCCGAGCAGTACTTC. This codes for CASSRQSEQYF.

This sequence joins TRBV18 and TRBJ1-2; TRBD1 aligns across 7 bases. Unmatched junction bases numbered 4, after V lost 3 bases and J lost 6 bases. Germline V CDR1 and CDR2: KGHSH, LQKENI. This CDR3 has 13 residues. The DNA for the CDR3 is TGTGCCAGCTCACCGACAGGGAACGATGGCTACACCTTC. As protein: CASSPTGNDGYTF.

This sequence joins TRBV30 and TRBJ2-5; the D gene is possibly TRBD1 (6 bases). CDR1 is GTSNPN, CDR2 SVGIG, per germline (reference sequence). V was clipped by 2 bases and J by 5 bases, with 9 bases between them. The CDR3 is 12 amino acids. As DNA, the CDR3 is TGTGCCTGGAGTTCCCAGGGGGAGACCCAGTACTTC. Amino acid sequence: CAWSSQGETQYF.